This T cell receptor beta chain was recorded in a study of blood T cells in healthy people across ages. The authors ran a second PCR of about 6 to 11 cycles using a sample-barcoded 5' primer and a J-beta primer mix. TCRdb called the 5' RACE reads again in MiXCR, with one record for every CDR3 protein. The table lists 1.8 million or so distinct CDR3 sequences, approximately 40% of them singletons, with around 23% in the top ten. This clonotype was seen only a few times. The trim removed 2 bases at V and 3 bases at J, leaving 5 bases unmatched. The CDR3 spans 14 residues. Per the germline V gene, CDR1 is SQVTM and CDR2 is ANQGSEA.

V is TRBV29-1 and J is TRBJ2-7; 9 bases line up with TRBD1. The specimen was blood. The TCR was taken from a human donor in good health. The CDR3 coding sequence is TGCAGCGTTGAACTAACGGGACAGGGCTACGAGCAGTACTTC. Translating gives CSVELTGQGYEQYF.